This TCR beta chain was retrieved from a study of blood T cell repertoires in COVID-19. TCRdb's copy holds only in-frame clones and misses some; the assay was immunoSEQ multiplex PCR. The sample carries about 430,000 clones, more than 70% recorded once. Germline V gene sequence: CDR1 LGHNA, CDR2 YNFKEQ. The CDR3 covers 15 residues. J gave up 6 bases and V 3 bases, and 7 bases lay outside the gene matches. Clinical history as reported by participants underpinned cohort assignment. The rearrangement uses TRBV4-2 and TRBJ1-4; 7 nucleotides match TRBD1. Input material: PBMCs or T cells enriched from blood (not recorded which). The receptor was isolated from a woman aged 18-35 years who had been exposed to COVID-19. The CDR3 protein is CASSQETGDDEKLFF. The DNA of the CDR3 is TGTGCCAGCAGCCAGGAAACAGGGGATGATGAAAAACTGTTTTTT.